This T cell receptor (beta chain) appears in the sequencing data of a study of blood T cells in healthy people across ages. Study-level findings and limits: Significant beta diversity loss was already apparent by age approximately 40, declining roughly linearly.

Extractions gave at least 5.5 micrograms of total RNA per sample. The use of a sample-barcoded 5' primer and a J-beta primer mix characterized a second PCR of roughly 6 to 11 cycles. TCRdb analysed the 5' RACE reads with MiXCR anew, one entry per CDR3 protein. Of around 780,000 distinct CDR3 sequences in the sample, roughly 25% were seen once. Trimming left V 5 bases short and J 3 bases short, with 13 bases between. Germline V CDR1 and CDR2: SGHTA, FQGNSA. The CDR3 is 14 amino acids. On this clonotype itself: Its cognate antigen is unknown.

The sample was also linked to a second study, of T cells of mothers and their children. That source reports: Over 8.5 million TCR beta CDR3 reads were obtained from each mother, and about 3 million from each child.

Input material: blood. The rearrangement links TRBV7-2 to TRBJ2-5; maybe TRBD1 (6 bases). This sequence originates from a boy aged 5 to 17 in good health. CDR3 residues: CASSPQTGKETQYF. CDR3 nucleotide sequence: TGTGCCAGCAGCCCCCAGACAGGAAAAGAGACCCAGTACTTC. Looking up the rest from reference TRBV7-2 and TRBJ2-5 gives the full variable domain: GAGVSQSPSNKVTEKGKDVELRCDPISGHTALYWYRQSLGQGLEFLIYFQGNSAPDKSGLPSDRFSAERTGGSVSTLTIQRTQQEDSAVYLCASSPQTGKETQYFGPGTRLLVL.